The entry below describes one TCR beta chain. Its cognate antigen is unknown. Additional DNA sequences in this sample encode the identical CDR3. This sample was included in a study of shared clonotypes between healthy human individuals. Study-level findings and limits: Shared clonotypes across all four donors exceeded non-shared ones in generation probability.

Sequencing was performed with immunoSEQ multiplex PCR; in TCRdb, only in-frame clones are kept and a portion is missing. The sample has about a million clones, roughly 75% seen once. Germline CDR1 reads SGDLS; CDR2 reads YYNGEE. J gave up 3 bases and V 1 base, and 4 bases lay outside the gene matches. The CDR3 extends over 15 amino acids. This receptor was identified in a man aged 18-30 years in good health. This chain uses TRBV9 with TRBJ2-7; 10 positions agree with TRBD2. Sequencing was carried out using memory CD4+ T cells sorted from blood. Stated subset: CD45RA-negative fraction. CDR3 nucleotides: TGTGCCAGCAGCGTATCGGCTAGCGGGAGCTACGAGCAGTACTTC. It translates to CASSVSASGSYEQYF.